The clone carrying this T cell receptor (beta chain) has a count of ten or more. These data are taken from a study of early T cells in non-severe SARS-CoV-2 infection. About the study: Bulk RNA isolated from unsorted whole blood underwent sequencing; chains were not paired.

Each CDR3 protein gets one entry after TCRdb re-called the 5' RACE reads with MiXCR. The sample has roughly 38,000 distinct CDR3 sequences; 4.5% to 7% are singletons. The CDR3 extends over 12 amino acids. Trimming removed 3 bases from V and 4 bases from J, with 6 bases in between. The germline CDR1 and CDR2 sequences are SGHTA and FQGNSA. The clonotype comes from an adult who was a healthcare worker with PCR-confirmed SARS-CoV-2 infection or an uninfected control (not recorded which). The V and J genes are TRBV7-2 and TRBJ1-2; TRBD1 might be the D (5 bases). This sample comprised whole blood, obtained at baseline. The DNA of the CDR3 is TGTGCCAGCAGCTTGACAGTCTATGGCTACACCTTC. Encoded protein: CASSLTVYGYTF.